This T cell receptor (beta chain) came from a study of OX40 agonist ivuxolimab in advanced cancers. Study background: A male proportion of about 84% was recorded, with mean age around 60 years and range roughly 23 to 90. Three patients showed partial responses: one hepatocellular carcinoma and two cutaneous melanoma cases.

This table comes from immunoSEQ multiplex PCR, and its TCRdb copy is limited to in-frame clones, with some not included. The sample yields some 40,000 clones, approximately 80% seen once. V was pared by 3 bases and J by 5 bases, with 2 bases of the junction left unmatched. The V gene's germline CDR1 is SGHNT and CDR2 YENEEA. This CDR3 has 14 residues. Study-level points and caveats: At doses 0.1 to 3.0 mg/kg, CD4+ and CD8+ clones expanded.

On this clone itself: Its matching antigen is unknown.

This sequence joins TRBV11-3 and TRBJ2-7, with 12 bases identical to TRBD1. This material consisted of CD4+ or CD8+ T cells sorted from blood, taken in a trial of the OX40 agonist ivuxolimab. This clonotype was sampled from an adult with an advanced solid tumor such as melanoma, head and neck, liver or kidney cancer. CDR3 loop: CASSLGQGAHEQYF. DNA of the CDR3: TGTGCCAGCAGCTTGGGACAGGGGGCCCACGAGCAGTACTTC.